Shown below are 3 T cell receptor beta chains from a single sample sequenced in a study of control samples from healthy donors and cancer patients. Clones were read by immunoSEQ multiplex PCR, and TCRdb kept only the in-frame ones, dropping some. Seen here are 100,000 to 150,000 clones, approximately 95% observed once, and the top ten hold about 3.6%. Sequences were obtained from blood. These receptors all come from a man younger than 45 in good health.

The CDR3 sequence is CASRKLAGRSYEQFF. The CDR3 DNA follows: TGTGCCAGTAGGAAACTAGCGGGGCGTTCATATGAGCAGTTCTTC. V and J are TRBV19 and TRBJ2-1, with 10 positions matching TRBD2. Germline V CDR1 and CDR2: LNHDA, SQIVND (reference sequence). Losses at the gene ends were 6 bases for V and 8 bases for J; bases not matched to a gene: 10. The CDR3 contains 15 residues.

This rearrangement joins TRBV19 to TRBJ2-2; D is ambiguous. V lost 2 bases and J lost 4, with 11 bases in between. Germline CDR1 is LNHDA and CDR2 is SQIVND (reference sequence). This CDR3 spans 15 amino acids. CDR3 DNA sequence: TGTGCCAGTAGTATAATGGGTTTGGGCACCGGGGAGCTGTTTTTT. Translating it yields CASSIMGLGTGELFF.

The chain employs TRBV19 and TRBJ1-5; D gene unclear. Germline V CDR1 and CDR2: LNHDA, SQIVND (reference sequence). This CDR3 region has 16 residues. Trimming took off 3 bases at V and 1 base at J, with 13 bases between the two ends. The DNA of the CDR3 is TGTGCCAGTAGTATTTCCTCCTATACGAGCAATCAGCCCCAGCATTTT. As protein: CASSISSYTSNQPQHF.